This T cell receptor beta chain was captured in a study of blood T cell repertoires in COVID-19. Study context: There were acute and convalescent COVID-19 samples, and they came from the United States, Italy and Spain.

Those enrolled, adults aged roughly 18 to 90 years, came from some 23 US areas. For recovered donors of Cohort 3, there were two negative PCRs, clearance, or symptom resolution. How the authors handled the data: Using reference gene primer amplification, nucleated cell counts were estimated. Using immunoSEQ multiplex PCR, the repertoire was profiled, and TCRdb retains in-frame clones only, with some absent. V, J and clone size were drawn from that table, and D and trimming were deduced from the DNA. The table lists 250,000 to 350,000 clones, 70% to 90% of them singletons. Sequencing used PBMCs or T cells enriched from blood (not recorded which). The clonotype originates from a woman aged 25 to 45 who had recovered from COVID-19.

CDR3 coding DNA: TGTGCCAGCAGCTTAGCCATAGCGGGGAGCAATGAGCAGTTCTTC. Its translation: CASSLAIAGSNEQFF. The chain joins TRBV7-6 to TRBJ2-1; 8 bases are shared with TRBD2. Per the germline V gene, CDR1 is SGHVS and CDR2 is FNYEAQ. After removal of 0 bases from V and 6 bases from J, the junction contained 4 bases not matched to a gene. This CDR3 spans 15 amino acids. The full variable domain, with the rest looked up from reference TRBV7-6 and TRBJ2-1, is GAGVSQSPRYKVTKRGQDVALRCDPISGHVSLYWYRQALGQGPEFLTYFNYEAQQDKSGLPNDRFSAERPEGSISTLTIQRTEQRDSAMYRCASSLAIAGSNEQFFGPGTRLTVL.